The present entry profiles one TCR beta chain with its context. What it recognizes is unknown. This sample stems from a study of blood T cells in healthy people across ages. Overall study results and limits: Because sorting was not performed, PBMCs prevented conclusive naive versus antigen-experienced comparison.

The CDR3 loop spans 12 amino acids. Between the trimmed V and J ends, which lost 8 bases and 2 bases, there was a span of 10 bases. Per the germline V gene, CDR1 is PRHDT and CDR2 is FYEKMQ (reference sequence). The second PCR ran roughly 7 to 12 cycles with a sample-barcoded 5' primer and J-beta primers. A single record per CDR3 protein comes from TCRdb applying MiXCR to the 5' RACE reads. The sample includes about 760,000 distinct CDR3 sequences, approximately 25% of them seen just once. These data were likewise used in another study, on T cells of mothers and their children.

The J gene is TRBJ2-7, the V gene TRBV13; possibly TRBD1 for D (6 bases). This TCR came from a boy between 10 and 17 years old in good health. Sequenced sample: blood. CDR3 in DNA: TGTGCCAGCGGGGGCAGGACCTACGAGCAGTACTTC. Translation gives CASGGRTYEQYF. Complete variable domain (other parts from reference TRBV13 and TRBJ2-7): AAGVIQSPRHLIKEKRETATLKCYPIPRHDTVYWYQQGPGQDPQFLISFYEKMQSDKGSIPDRFSAQQFSDYHSELNMSSLELGDSALYFCASGGRTYEQYFGPGTRLTVT.